This T cell receptor (beta chain) was recovered during a study of response to subunit inactivated influenza vaccine. Overall study findings and caveats: The authors offered the suggestion that each seasonal influenza vaccination recruits few new T cells.

As regards this clonotype: The antigen remains undetermined.

Germline V gene data show CDR1 as SGHDN and CDR2 as FVKESK. V gave up 0 bases and J gave up 9 bases, with 9 bases separating them. The CDR3 runs 13 residues. TCRdb re-called the RT-PCR reads through MiXCR, storing one row per CDR3 protein. The sample shows about 160,000 distinct CDR3 sequences, around 9.9% of them seen only once. Material: non-naive T cells sorted from PBMCs, obtained about 6 weeks after vaccination. This clonotype originated in a man aged 50-59 years who received an inactivated influenza vaccine. This chain connects TRBV14 to TRBJ2-1, with a tentative D call TRBD2 (5 bases). CDR3 nucleotide sequence: TGTGCCAGCAGCCAAGAACTAGAGACTGAGCAGTTCTTC. This sequence encodes CASSQELETEQFF. Supplemented by reference TRBV14 and TRBJ2-1, the full variable domain reads EAGVTQFPSHSVIEKGQTVTLRCDPISGHDNLYWYRRVMGKEIKFLLHFVKESKQDESGMPNNRFLAERTGGTYSTLKVQPAELEDSGVYFCASSQELETEQFFGPGTRLTVL.